A single sample gave rise to the 14 T cell receptor beta chains below, sequenced in a study of blood T cell repertoires in COVID-19 (dated by TCRdb to about 2020). Library prep was done by the immunoSEQ multiplex PCR assay. TCRdb took over this immuneACCESS table, retaining in-frame rearrangements with V and J assigned. Such tables are incomplete; in checked studies, under half of the missing clones stem from an unresolved V gene, and the remainder is unexplained. This sample has roughly 290,000 clones in its table, and roughly 90% of those were observed once. 1.5% to 2% of the sample is held by the ten biggest clonotypes. The sequencing sample was made of PBMCs or T cells enriched from blood (not recorded which). Source of these receptors: a woman aged 18-29 years with acute COVID-19.

The V call is TRBV18, the J call TRBJ2-7; TRBD1 agrees at 8 bases. V lost 3 bases and J lost 5; bases outside the gene matches: 6. Germline CDR1 is KGHSH and CDR2 is LQKENI. The CDR3 sequence is 14 residues long. The CDR3 protein is CASSPLDRANEQYF. CDR3 coding DNA: TGTGCCAGCTCACCTTTGGACAGGGCTAACGAGCAGTACTTC.

V and J are TRBV4-1 and TRBJ1-2; possible D gene TRBD1, 6 bases. Germline lookup yields CDR1 MGHRA and CDR2 YSYEKL. V lost 0 bases, J lost 7 bases, and 12 bases lay in between. This CDR3 spans 14 amino acids. CDR3: CASSQDENRAGYTF. As DNA, the CDR3 is TGCGCCAGCAGCCAAGATGAAAACAGGGCTGGCTACACCTTC.

The CDR3 sequence is CAWIHRVTGELFF. The CDR3 DNA is TGTGCCTGGATACACAGGGTCACCGGGGAGCTGTTTTTT. J is TRBJ2-2 and V is TRBV30; TRBD1 is a possible D gene (6 bases). The germline V gene encodes CDR1 GTSNPN and CDR2 SVGIG (reference sequence). V lost 4 bases, J lost 4 bases, and 10 bases lay in between. There are 13 residues in the CDR3.

This chain uses TRBV28 with TRBJ1-4, with TRBD1 matching 10 bases. This CDR3 has 19 residues. V was clipped by 6 bases and J by 0 bases; unmatched bases: 13. Germline lookup yields CDR1 MDHEN and CDR2 SYDVKM. CDR3: CASSSPTGGAETTNEKLFF. The CDR3 DNA follows: TGTGCCAGCAGCTCTCCGACAGGGGGCGCGGAAACAACTAATGAAAAACTGTTTTTT.

The V gene is TRBV5-1, the J gene TRBJ2-4, with unresolved D. The CDR3 contains 13 residues. Trimming took 0 bases from V and 5 from J, leaving 6 bases between them. Germline V gives CDR1 SGHRS, CDR2 YFSETQ. The DNA of the CDR3 is TGCGCCAGCAGCTTGGACAGAGAAAACATTCAGTACTTC. This codes for CASSLDRENIQYF. The variable domain in full, completed from reference TRBV5-1 and TRBJ2-4, reads KAGVTQTPRYLIKTRGQQVTLSCSPISGHRSVSWYQQTPGQGLQFLFEYFSETQRNKGNFPGRFSGRQFSNSRSEMNVSTLELGDSALYLCASSLDRENIQYFGAGTRLSVL.

The J gene is TRBJ1-1, the V gene TRBV11-2; 7 bases fit TRBD1. V lost 4 bases to trimming and J lost 1 base; unmatched junction nucleotides: 6. The CDR3 has 15 amino acids. Germline V lookup: CDR1 SGHAT, CDR2 FQNNGV. In nucleotides, the CDR3 is TGTGCCAGCAGCTCATACAGGGGACCGAACACTGAAGCTTTCTTT. Its translation is CASSSYRGPNTEAFF.

This sequence joins TRBV6-5 and TRBJ2-3, with D possibly being TRBD2 (5 bases). This CDR3 is built from 15 residues. CDR1 is MNHEY, CDR2 SVGAGI, per germline. Trimming cost V 2 bases and J 1 base, with 10 bases left between them. The CDR3 loop reads CASSYRTPGTDTQYF. The DNA of the CDR3 is TGTGCCAGCAGTTACCGGACTCCGGGCACAGATACGCAGTATTTT.

DNA for the CDR3: TGCGCCACCCGCACCTTCCGAGGGGAGGCAAACACTGAAGCTTTCTTT. Protein: CATRTFRGEANTEAFF. The chain recombines TRBV10-1 with TRBJ1-1; possible D gene TRBD1, 5 bases. Germline V gene sequence: CDR1 WNHNN, CDR2 SYGVQD (reference sequence). The CDR3 runs 16 residues. The V gene lost 10 bases and the J gene lost 2 bases, with 23 bases spanning the gap.

This chain connects TRBV7-9 to TRBJ1-2, with unresolved D. The CDR3 spans 12 residues. V lost 1 base and J 7 bases, leaving 7 bases between the germline ends. Germline loops: CDR1 SEHNR, CDR2 FQNEAQ (reference sequence). The CDR3 here is CASSLGTRGYTF. The CDR3 region has the DNA TGTGCCAGCAGCTTAGGTACGCGTGGCTACACCTTC.

V is TRBV6-6 and J is TRBJ2-5; possible D gene TRBD1, 6 bases. Deletions cut 2 bases from V and 1 base from J, with 14 bases between. The V gene's germline CDR1 is MNHNY and CDR2 SVGAGI (reference sequence). This CDR3 comprises 16 residues. In nucleotides, the CDR3 is TGTGCCAGCAGTTACACAGTAGGGGGACCCCAAGAGACCCAGTACTTC. Translating it yields CASSYTVGGPQETQYF.

The chain uses TRBV6-5 and TRBJ1-1; D might be TRBD1 (6 bases). Germline lookup yields CDR1 MNHEY and CDR2 SVGAGI. The length of the CDR3 is 15 residues. V lost 2 bases and J lost 1, with 11 bases in between. The CDR3 is CASSYRGAGNTEAFF. As DNA, the CDR3 is TGTGCCAGCAGTTACCGGGGGGCTGGGAACACTGAAGCTTTCTTT.

The chain carries TRBV28 and TRBJ1-2, with TRBD1 identical over 9 bases. CDR1 is MDHEN and CDR2 is SYDVKM in the germline V gene. J lost 11 bases, V lost 8 bases, and 6 bases had no gene match. CDR3 size: 11 residues. DNA of the CDR3: TGTGCCAGCGAACAGGGGGCGGGTTACACCTTC. Amino acids: CASEQGAGYTF.

The V gene is TRBV18, the J gene TRBJ2-7; 7 nucleotides line up with TRBD1. V lost 4 bases and J lost 4; bases outside the gene matches: 1. The CDR3 consists of 12 residues. The V gene's germline CDR1 is KGHSH and CDR2 LQKENI. CDR3 nucleotides: TGTGCCAGCTCACAGGACAGGTACGAGCAGTACTTC. Residues: CASSQDRYEQYF.

The chain couples TRBV2 to TRBJ2-1; 9 bases map to TRBD2. The CDR3 is 19 amino acids. J lost 0 bases, V lost 6 bases, and 15 bases had no gene match. The germline CDR1 and CDR2 sequences are SNHLY and FYNNEI. The CDR3 loop is CASRERLAVLISSYNEQFF. The DNA of the CDR3 is TGTGCCAGCAGGGAACGACTAGCGGTATTAATAAGCTCCTACAATGAGCAGTTCTTC.